The clone carrying this TCR beta chain was found once. Its target is unknown. This specimen comes from a study of brain T cells in children with intractable seizures. The V end was cut by 6 bases, the J end by 0 bases, with 12 bases between. The CDR3 is 15 residues long. Germline CDR1 reads MDHEN; CDR2 reads SYDVKM. Study-level findings and limits: Pre-surgery blood may have been undersampled, hiding some clones.

Only cases whose brain tissue showed the highest T cell transcript signatures were sequenced. Patients received at least one anti-epileptic drug before surgery. Some clones are missing from TCRdb's copy, which holds only in-frame ones; the method was immunoSEQ multiplex PCR. The repertoire holds about 110,000 clones, with 85% to 95% as singletons. The sequencing used peripheral blood, collected at surgery. This TCR was recovered from a boy younger than two with hemimegalencephaly and intractable seizures. The chain recombines TRBV28 with TRBJ1-3; TRBD1 is a possible D gene (5 bases). CDR3 DNA: TGTGCCAGCAGAACGGGGGGATACTCTGGAAACACCATATATTTT. It translates to CASRTGGYSGNTIYF.